This T cell receptor beta chain appears in the sequencing data of a study of human T cells and chemical hapten exposure. Study-wide context: Across the whole study, which lasted around 26 weeks, patients were given diphenylcyclopropenone on the scalp once a week. Read at 6 days, the patch tests placed 0.01% DPC on the upper back.

TCRdb recomputed calls from the RACE reads with MiXCR, one row per CDR3 protein. This sample has a few hundred thousand distinct CDR3 sequences, with about 6.9% found just once. Time point here: patch test 2, 6 weeks after DPC sensitization. The treatment is: therapeutic diphenylcyclopropenone sensitization with weekly scalp DPC. Total RNA came from unfractionated whole blood. Germline V gives CDR1 LNHDA, CDR2 SQIVND (reference sequence). V was shortened by 10 bases and J by 2 bases, with 11 bases between the two germline ends. CDR3 length equals 13 residues. Study-level findings and limits: Counts of TCRs above 1 in 1000 frequency stayed unchanged with DPC sensitization.

A remark on this clonotype: The antigen remains unidentified.

Sample: whole blood, taken in connection with sensitization to the hapten diphenylcyclopropenone (DPC). The chain employs TRBV19 and TRBJ1-4; no reliable D call. This TCR derives from a woman aged 18-29 years with alopecia areata. Some clones in this sample may be carry-over from other donors' samples. DNA for the CDR3: TGTGCCACCTCTGGGATCACTAATGAAAAACTGTTTTTT. This encodes CATSGITNEKLFF.